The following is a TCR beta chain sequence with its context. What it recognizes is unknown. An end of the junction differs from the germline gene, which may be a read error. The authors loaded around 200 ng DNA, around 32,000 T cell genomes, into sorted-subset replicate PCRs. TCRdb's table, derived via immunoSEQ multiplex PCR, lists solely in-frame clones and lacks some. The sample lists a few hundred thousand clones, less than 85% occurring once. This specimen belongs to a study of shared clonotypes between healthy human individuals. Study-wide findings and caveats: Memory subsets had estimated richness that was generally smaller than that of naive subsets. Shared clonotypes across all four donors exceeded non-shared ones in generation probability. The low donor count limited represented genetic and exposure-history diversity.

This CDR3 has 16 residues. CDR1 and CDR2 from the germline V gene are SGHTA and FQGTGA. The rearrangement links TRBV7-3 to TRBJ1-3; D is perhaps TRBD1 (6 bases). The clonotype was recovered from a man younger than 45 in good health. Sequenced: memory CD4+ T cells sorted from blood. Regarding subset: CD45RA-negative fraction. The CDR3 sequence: CASSLYATGSGNTIYF. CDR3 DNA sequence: TGTGCCAGCAGCTTATATGCGACAGGCTCTGGAAATACCATATATTTT.